This is a list of T cell receptor beta chains from one sample in a study of blood T cell repertoires in COVID-19. Libraries were prepared by immunoSEQ multiplex PCR; TCRdb keeps only in-frame clonotypes and omits some of them. The sample yields approximately 300,000 clones, 87% seen once. Sequenced material: PBMCs or T cells enriched from blood (not recorded which). Every receptor here comes from a woman aged 25 to 45 who had recovered from COVID-19. The CDR3 runs from the conserved cysteine through the conserved F or W. Each record gives: CDR3 protein, CDR3 length, J gene, V gene.

CDR3 protein: CASSQDRVVIMNTEAFF
CDR3 length: 17
J gene: TRBJ1-1
V gene: TRBV4-1

CDR3 protein: CASISRTGSLYGYTF
CDR3 length: 15
J gene: TRBJ1-2
V gene: TRBV19

CDR3 protein: CASTGPYGYTF
CDR3 length: 11
J gene: TRBJ1-2
V gene: TRBV28

CDR3 protein: CASSQDRGDGYTF
CDR3 length: 13
J gene: TRBJ1-2
V gene: TRBV5-6

CDR3 protein: CASSSQSSLDQPQHF
CDR3 length: 15
J gene: TRBJ1-5
V gene: TRBV19

CDR3 protein: CAWSRQGKQPQHF
CDR3 length: 13
J gene: TRBJ1-5
V gene: TRBV30

CDR3 protein: CASSIDRERQETQYF
CDR3 length: 15
J gene: TRBJ2-5
V gene: TRBV27

CDR3 protein: CASSPRGEAFF
CDR3 length: 11
J gene: TRBJ1-1
V gene: TRBV9

CDR3 protein: CASSEAGARGYSPLHF
CDR3 length: 16
J gene: TRBJ1-6
V gene: TRBV2

CDR3 protein: CSASHLRDSPYEQYF
CDR3 length: 15
J gene: TRBJ2-7
V gene: TRBV20-1

CDR3 protein: CASTEGGTGLRGYTF
CDR3 length: 15
J gene: TRBJ1-2
V gene: TRBV5-5

CDR3 protein: CSVAPLLHTDTQYF
CDR3 length: 14
J gene: TRBJ2-3
V gene: TRBV29-1

CDR3 protein: CASTRGQLNTGELFF
CDR3 length: 15
J gene: TRBJ2-2
V gene: TRBV7-2

CDR3 protein: CASSYFPPTGLEETQYF
CDR3 length: 17
J gene: TRBJ2-5
V gene: TRBV6-2/TRBV6-3

CDR3 protein: CASSLGAGSNQPQHF
CDR3 length: 15
J gene: TRBJ1-5
V gene: TRBV5-4

CDR3 protein: CASSFGSNQPQHF
CDR3 length: 13
J gene: TRBJ1-5
V gene: TRBV19

CDR3 protein: CASSQGLVSTDTQYF
CDR3 length: 15
J gene: TRBJ2-3
V gene: TRBV4-1

CDR3 protein: CASRRDRSRETEAFF
CDR3 length: 15
J gene: TRBJ1-1
V gene: TRBV6-5

CDR3 protein: CASRQGGLTNEKLFF
CDR3 length: 15
J gene: TRBJ1-4
V gene: TRBV10-2

CDR3 protein: CASSSLGGAKNEKLFF
CDR3 length: 16
J gene: TRBJ1-4
V gene: TRBV27

CDR3 protein: CASSSALVRVWTEAFF
CDR3 length: 16
J gene: TRBJ1-1
V gene: TRBV7-9

CDR3 protein: CASSRDSIYEQYF
CDR3 length: 13
J gene: TRBJ2-7
V gene: TRBV6-5

CDR3 protein: CASSQGPSGGAADTQYF
CDR3 length: 17
J gene: TRBJ2-3
V gene: TRBV4-3

CDR3 protein: CSVAGQMASNTEAFF
CDR3 length: 15
J gene: TRBJ1-1
V gene: TRBV29-1

CDR3 protein: CARETGRWEDGYTF
CDR3 length: 14
J gene: TRBJ1-2
V gene: TRBV2

CDR3 protein: CAISAQGGIMNTEAFF
CDR3 length: 16
J gene: TRBJ1-1
V gene: TRBV10-3

CDR3 protein: CASSQEGDIYGYTF
CDR3 length: 14
J gene: TRBJ1-2
V gene: TRBV14

CDR3 protein: CASSSYDLSFGQYF
CDR3 length: 14
J gene: TRBJ2-7
V gene: TRBV5-1

CDR3 protein: CASSPWGTGDRGYTF
CDR3 length: 15
J gene: TRBJ1-2
V gene: TRBV28

CDR3 protein: CASSYLSESYGYTF
CDR3 length: 14
J gene: TRBJ1-2
V gene: TRBV6-2/TRBV6-3

CDR3 protein: CASSEASENRVRAEAFF
CDR3 length: 17
J gene: TRBJ1-1
V gene: TRBV2

CDR3 protein: CASALGAGEEEKLFF
CDR3 length: 15
J gene: TRBJ1-4
V gene: TRBV7-2

CDR3 protein: CASSLGPSYGYTF
CDR3 length: 13
J gene: TRBJ1-2
V gene: TRBV7-3

CDR3 protein: CASRVGQGSYEQYF
CDR3 length: 14
J gene: TRBJ2-7
V gene: TRBV10-2

CDR3 protein: CASSVGGFDQPQHF
CDR3 length: 14
J gene: TRBJ1-5
V gene: TRBV9

CDR3 protein: CASGGRGYTF
CDR3 length: 10
J gene: TRBJ1-2
V gene: TRBV28

CDR3 protein: CATAKVNRGNTGELFF
CDR3 length: 16
J gene: TRBJ2-2
V gene: TRBV14

CDR3 protein: CASSSQGANQPQHF
CDR3 length: 14
J gene: TRBJ1-5
V gene: TRBV2

CDR3 protein: CASSQDIHTEAFF
CDR3 length: 13
J gene: TRBJ1-1
V gene: TRBV4-3

CDR3 protein: CASSYSVEVTEAFF
CDR3 length: 14
J gene: TRBJ1-1
V gene: TRBV6-6

CDR3 protein: CASSPEGRDDSPLHF
CDR3 length: 15
J gene: TRBJ1-6
V gene: TRBV6-5

CDR3 protein: CASSTLGLASRDTQYF
CDR3 length: 16
J gene: TRBJ2-3
V gene: TRBV19

CDR3 protein: CASSPGHPYEQYF
CDR3 length: 13
J gene: TRBJ2-7
V gene: TRBV6-5

CDR3 protein: CASSFRRGHGYTF
CDR3 length: 13
J gene: TRBJ1-2
V gene: TRBV7-2

CDR3 protein: CASSWGGGYEQYF
CDR3 length: 13
J gene: TRBJ2-7
V gene: TRBV7-2

CDR3 protein: CASSEFAGGAGETQYF
CDR3 length: 16
J gene: TRBJ2-5
V gene: TRBV10-2

CDR3 protein: CASSENRDQETQYF
CDR3 length: 14
J gene: TRBJ2-5
V gene: TRBV2

CDR3 protein: CASSPGRVTEAFF
CDR3 length: 13
J gene: TRBJ1-1
V gene: TRBV12-3/TRBV12-4

CDR3 protein: CASSIVQNTEAFF
CDR3 length: 13
J gene: TRBJ1-1
V gene: TRBV19

CDR3 protein: CASSRTSGASSGANVLTF
CDR3 length: 18
J gene: TRBJ2-6
V gene: TRBV7-2

CDR3 protein: CASSQDPGSTEAFF
CDR3 length: 14
J gene: TRBJ1-1
V gene: TRBV4-3